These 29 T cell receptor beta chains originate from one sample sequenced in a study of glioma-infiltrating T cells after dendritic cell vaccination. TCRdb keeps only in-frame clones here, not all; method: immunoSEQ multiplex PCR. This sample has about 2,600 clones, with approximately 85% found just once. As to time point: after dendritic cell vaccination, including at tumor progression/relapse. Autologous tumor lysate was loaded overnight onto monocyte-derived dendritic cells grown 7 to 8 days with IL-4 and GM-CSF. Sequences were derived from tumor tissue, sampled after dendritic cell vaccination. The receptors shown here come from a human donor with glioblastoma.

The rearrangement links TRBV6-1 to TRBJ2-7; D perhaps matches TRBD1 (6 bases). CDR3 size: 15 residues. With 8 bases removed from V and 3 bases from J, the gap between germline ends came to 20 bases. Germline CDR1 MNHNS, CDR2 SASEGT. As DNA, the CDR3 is TGTGCCAGCGCAAACGCACAGGGACCTTACTACGAGCAGTACTTC. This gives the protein CASANAQGPYYEQYF.

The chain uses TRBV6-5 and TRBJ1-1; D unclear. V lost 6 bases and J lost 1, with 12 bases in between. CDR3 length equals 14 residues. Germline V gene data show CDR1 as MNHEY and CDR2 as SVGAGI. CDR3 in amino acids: CASSGGRRNTEAFF. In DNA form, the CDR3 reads TGTGCCAGCAGCGGCGGTCGGAGGAACACTGAAGCTTTCTTT.

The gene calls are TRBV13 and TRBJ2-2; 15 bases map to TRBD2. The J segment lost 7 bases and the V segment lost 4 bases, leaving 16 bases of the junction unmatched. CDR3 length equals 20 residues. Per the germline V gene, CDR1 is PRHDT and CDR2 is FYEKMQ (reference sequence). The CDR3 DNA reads TGTGCCAGCAGCTCCTACAAACGGACTAGCGGGAGGGCCGTGAGCGGGGAGCTGTTTTTT. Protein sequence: CASSSYKRTSGRAVSGELFF.

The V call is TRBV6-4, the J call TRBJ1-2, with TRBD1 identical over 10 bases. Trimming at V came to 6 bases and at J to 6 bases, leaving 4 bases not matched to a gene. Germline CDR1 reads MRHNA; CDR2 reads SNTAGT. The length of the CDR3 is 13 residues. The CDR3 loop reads CASRSDRGDGYTF. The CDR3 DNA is TGTGCCAGCAGATCGGACAGGGGGGATGGCTACACCTTC.

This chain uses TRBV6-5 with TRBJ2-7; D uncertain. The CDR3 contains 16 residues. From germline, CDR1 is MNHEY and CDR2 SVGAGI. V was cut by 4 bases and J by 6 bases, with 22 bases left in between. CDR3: CASSSLMAVASGEQYF. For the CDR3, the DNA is TGTGCCAGCAGTTCCCTGATGGCAGTCGCGTCGGGCGAGCAGTACTTC.

CDR3 loop: CASSQQGNGYTF. CDR3 sequence (DNA): TGTGCCAGCAGCCAACAGGGCAACGGCTACACCTTC. The chain employs TRBV2 and TRBJ1-2; a weak D match, TRBD1 (6 bases). Germline V gene sequence: CDR1 SNHLY, CDR2 FYNNEI. Trimming removed 6 bases from V and 8 bases from J, with 13 bases in between. The CDR3 contains 12 residues. Combining the CDR3 with reference TRBV2 and TRBJ1-2 gives the whole variable domain EPEVTQTPSHQVTQMGQEVILRCVPISNHLYFYWYRQILGQKVEFLVSFYNNEISEKSEIFDDQFSVERPDGSNFTLKIRSTKLEDSAMYFCASSQQGNGYTFGSGTRLTVV.

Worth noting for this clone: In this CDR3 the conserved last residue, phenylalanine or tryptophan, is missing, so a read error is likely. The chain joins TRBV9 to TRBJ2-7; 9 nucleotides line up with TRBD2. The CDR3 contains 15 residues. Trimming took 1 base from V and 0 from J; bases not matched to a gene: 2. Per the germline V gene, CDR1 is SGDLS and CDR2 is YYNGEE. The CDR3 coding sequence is TGTGCCAGCAGCGTAAATAGCGGGAGCTCCTACGAGCAGTACCTC. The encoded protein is CASSVNSGSSYEQYL.

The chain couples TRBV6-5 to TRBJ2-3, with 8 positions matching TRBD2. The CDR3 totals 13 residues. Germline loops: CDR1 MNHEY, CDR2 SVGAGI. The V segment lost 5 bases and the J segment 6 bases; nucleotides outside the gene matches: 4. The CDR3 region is CASSLGTRDTQYF. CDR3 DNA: TGTGCCAGCAGTCTCGGGACTAGGGATACGCAGTATTTT.

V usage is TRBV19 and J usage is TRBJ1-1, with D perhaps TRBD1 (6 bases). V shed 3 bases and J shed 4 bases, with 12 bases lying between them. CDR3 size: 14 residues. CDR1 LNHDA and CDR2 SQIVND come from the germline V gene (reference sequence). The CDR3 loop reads CASSMRRGSTEAFF. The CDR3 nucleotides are TGTGCCAGTAGTATGAGAAGGGGGAGCACTGAAGCTTTCTTT.

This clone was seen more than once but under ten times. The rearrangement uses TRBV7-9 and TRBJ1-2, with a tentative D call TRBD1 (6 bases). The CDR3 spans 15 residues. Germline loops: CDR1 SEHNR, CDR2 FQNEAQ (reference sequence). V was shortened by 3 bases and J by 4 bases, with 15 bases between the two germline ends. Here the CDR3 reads CASSLGEQGLYGYTF. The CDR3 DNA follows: TGTGCCAGCAGCTTGGGGGAACAGGGCCTCTATGGCTACACCTTC. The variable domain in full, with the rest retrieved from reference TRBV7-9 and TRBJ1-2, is DTGVSQNPRHKITKRGQNVTFRCDPISEHNRLYWYRQTLGQGPEFLTYFQNEAQLEKSRLLSDRFSAERPKGSFSTLEIQRTEQGDSAMYLCASSLGEQGLYGYTFGSGTRLTVV.

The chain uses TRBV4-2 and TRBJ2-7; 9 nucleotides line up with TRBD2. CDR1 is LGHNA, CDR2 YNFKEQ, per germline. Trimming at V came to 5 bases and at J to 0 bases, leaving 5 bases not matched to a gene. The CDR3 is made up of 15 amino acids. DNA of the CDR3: TGTGCCAGCAGCACTAGCGGGCCCAGCTCCTACGAGCAGTACTTC. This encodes CASSTSGPSSYEQYF.

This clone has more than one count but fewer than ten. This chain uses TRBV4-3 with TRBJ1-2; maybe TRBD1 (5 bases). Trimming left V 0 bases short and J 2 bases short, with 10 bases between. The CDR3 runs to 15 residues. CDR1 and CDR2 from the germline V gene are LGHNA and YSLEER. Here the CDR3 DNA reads TGCGCCAGCAGCCAAGATTCAGGGTCCAACTATGGCTACACCTTC. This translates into CASSQDSGSNYGYTF.

For the CDR3, the DNA is TGTGCCAGCAGCTCAATCAATCAGCCCCAGCATTTT. Protein: CASSSINQPQHF. V is TRBV5-5 and J is TRBJ1-5; no clear D gene. Germline V lookup: CDR1 SGHKS, CDR2 YYEKEE (reference sequence). The CDR3 length is 12 residues. The ends were cut back, 3 bases at V and 3 bases at J, with 4 bases in the middle. Together with reference TRBV5-5 and TRBJ1-5, the CDR3 gives the full variable domain: DAGVTQSPTHLIKTRGQQVTLRCSPISGHKSVSWYQQVLGQGPQFIFQYYEKEERGRGNFPDRFSARQFPNYSSELNVNALLLGDSALYLCASSSINQPQHFGDGTRLSIL.

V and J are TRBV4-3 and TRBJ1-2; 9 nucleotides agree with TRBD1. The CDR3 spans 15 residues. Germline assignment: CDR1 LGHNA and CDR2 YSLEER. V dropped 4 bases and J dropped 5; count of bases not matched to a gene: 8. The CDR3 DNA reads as TGCGCCAGCAGCCCAGACAGGGGGATTCGGTATGGCTACACCTTC. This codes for CASSPDRGIRYGYTF.

CDR3 amino acids: CASSIRPQGAYEQYF. In DNA, the CDR3 is TGTGCCAGTAGTATACGGCCCCAAGGGGCCTACGAGCAGTACTTC. The V call is TRBV19, the J call TRBJ2-7, with D possibly TRBD1 on 5 matching bases. Germline assignment: CDR1 LNHDA and CDR2 SQIVND (reference sequence). The V and J ends lost 2 bases and 2 bases respectively, with 13 bases between them. The CDR3 spans 15 residues. Full variable domain (rest looked up from reference TRBV19 and TRBJ2-7): DGGITQSPKYLFRKEGQNVTLSCEQNLNHDAMYWYRQDPGQGLRLIYYSQIVNDFQKGDIAEGYSVSREKKESFPLTVTSAQKNPTAFYLCASSIRPQGAYEQYFGPGTRLTVT.

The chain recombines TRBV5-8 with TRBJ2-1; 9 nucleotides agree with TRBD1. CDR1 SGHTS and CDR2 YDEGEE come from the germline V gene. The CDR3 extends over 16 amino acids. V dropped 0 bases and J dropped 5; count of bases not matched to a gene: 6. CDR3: CASSLAPGQGHNEQFF. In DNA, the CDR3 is TGTGCCAGCAGCTTGGCACCGGGACAGGGACACAATGAGCAGTTCTTC. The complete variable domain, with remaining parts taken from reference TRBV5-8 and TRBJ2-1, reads EAGVTQSPTHLIKTRGQQATLRCSPISGHTSVYWYQQALGLGLQFLLWYDEGEERNRGNFPPRFSGRQFPNYSSELNVNALELEDSALYLCASSLAPGQGHNEQFFGPGTRLTVL.

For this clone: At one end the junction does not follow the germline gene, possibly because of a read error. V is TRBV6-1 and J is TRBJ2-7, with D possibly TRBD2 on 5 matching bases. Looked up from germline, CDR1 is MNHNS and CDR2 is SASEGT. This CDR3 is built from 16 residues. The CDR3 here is CASTEKLGRGTYEQYF. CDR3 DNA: TGTGCCAGCACTGAAAAGCTCGGACGGGGAACCTACGAGCAGTACTTC.

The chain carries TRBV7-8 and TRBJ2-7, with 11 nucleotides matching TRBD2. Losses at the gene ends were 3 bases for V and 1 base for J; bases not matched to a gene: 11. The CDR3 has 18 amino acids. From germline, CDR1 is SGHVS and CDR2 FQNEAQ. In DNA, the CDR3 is TGTGCCAGCAGCTTTGGGGCCTTAGCGGGAGGGAGGTCCTACGAGCAGTACTTC. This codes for CASSFGALAGGRSYEQYF.

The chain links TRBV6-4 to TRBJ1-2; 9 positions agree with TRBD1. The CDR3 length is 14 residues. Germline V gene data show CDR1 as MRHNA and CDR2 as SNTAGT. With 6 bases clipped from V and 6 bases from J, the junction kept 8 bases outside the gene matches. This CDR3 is CASSPKQGAHGYTF. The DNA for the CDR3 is TGTGCCAGCAGCCCCAAACAGGGGGCGCATGGCTACACCTTC.

The CDR3 reads CANRPGQPYEQYF. As DNA, the CDR3 is TGTGCCAACAGACCGGGACAGCCCTACGAGCAGTACTTC. The rearrangement links TRBV6-5 to TRBJ2-7; 7 bases are a match to TRBD1. This CDR3 is 13 amino acids long. V trimming: 10 bases; J trimming: 2 bases; junction bases outside the gene matches: 8. Germline CDR1 reads MNHEY; CDR2 reads SVGAGI.

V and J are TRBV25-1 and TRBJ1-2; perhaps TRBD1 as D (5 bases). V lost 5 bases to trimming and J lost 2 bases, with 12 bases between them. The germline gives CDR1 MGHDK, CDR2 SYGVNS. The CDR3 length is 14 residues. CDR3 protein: CASSSRGGNYGYTF. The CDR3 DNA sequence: TGTGCCAGCAGTTCGCGGGGGGGGAACTATGGCTACACCTTC.

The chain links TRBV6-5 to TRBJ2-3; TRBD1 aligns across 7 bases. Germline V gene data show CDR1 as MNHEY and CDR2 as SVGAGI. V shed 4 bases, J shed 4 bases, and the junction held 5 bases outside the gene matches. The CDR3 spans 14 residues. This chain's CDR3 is CASSSRGPADTQYF. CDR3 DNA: TGTGCCAGCAGTTCTAGGGGGCCGGCAGATACGCAGTATTTT.

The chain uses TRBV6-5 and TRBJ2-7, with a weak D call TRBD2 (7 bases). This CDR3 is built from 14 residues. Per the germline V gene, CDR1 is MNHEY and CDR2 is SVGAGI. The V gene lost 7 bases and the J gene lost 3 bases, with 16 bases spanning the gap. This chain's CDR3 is CASNPGGTYYEQYF. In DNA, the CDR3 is TGTGCCAGCAATCCGGGGGGCACCTACTACGAGCAGTACTTC.

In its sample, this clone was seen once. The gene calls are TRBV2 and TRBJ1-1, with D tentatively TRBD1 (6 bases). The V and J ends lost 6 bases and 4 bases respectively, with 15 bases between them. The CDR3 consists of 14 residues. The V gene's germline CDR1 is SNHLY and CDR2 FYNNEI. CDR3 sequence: CASREQGPTTEAFF. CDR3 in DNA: TGTGCCAGCAGGGAACAGGGCCCGACCACTGAAGCTTTCTTT.

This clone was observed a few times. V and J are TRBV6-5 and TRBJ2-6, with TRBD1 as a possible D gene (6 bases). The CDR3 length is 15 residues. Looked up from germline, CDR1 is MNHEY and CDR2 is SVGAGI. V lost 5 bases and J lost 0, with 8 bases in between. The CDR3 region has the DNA TGTGCCAGCAGTCTCAGGGGCTCTGGGGCCAACGTCCTGACTTTC. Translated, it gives CASSLRGSGANVLTF.

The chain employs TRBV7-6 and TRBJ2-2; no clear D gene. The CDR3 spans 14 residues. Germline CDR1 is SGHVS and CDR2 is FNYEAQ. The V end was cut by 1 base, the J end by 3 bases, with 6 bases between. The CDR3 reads CASSLVQDTGELFF. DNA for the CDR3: TGTGCCAGCAGCTTAGTCCAGGACACCGGGGAGCTGTTTTTT.

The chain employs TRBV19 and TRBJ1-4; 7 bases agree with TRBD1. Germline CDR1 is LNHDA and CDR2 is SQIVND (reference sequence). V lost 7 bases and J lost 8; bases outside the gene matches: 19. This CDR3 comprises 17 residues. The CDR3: CASNTFSWRQGGEKLFF. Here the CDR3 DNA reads TGTGCCAGTAACACCTTTAGCTGGAGACAGGGAGGAGAAAAACTGTTTTTT.

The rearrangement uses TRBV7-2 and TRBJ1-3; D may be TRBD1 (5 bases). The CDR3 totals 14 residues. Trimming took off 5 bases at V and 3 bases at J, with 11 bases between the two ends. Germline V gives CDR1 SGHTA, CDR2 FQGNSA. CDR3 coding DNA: TGTGCCAGCAGCCAAGACAGTGGTGGAAACACCATATATTTT. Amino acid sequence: CASSQDSGGNTIYF.

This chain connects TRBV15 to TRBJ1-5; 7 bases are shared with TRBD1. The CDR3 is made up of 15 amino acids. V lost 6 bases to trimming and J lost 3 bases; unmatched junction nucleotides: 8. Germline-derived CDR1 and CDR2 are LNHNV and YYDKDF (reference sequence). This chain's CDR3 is CATRPLDRANQPQHF. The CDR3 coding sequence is TGTGCCACCAGACCACTCGACAGGGCCAATCAGCCCCAGCATTTT.